This T cell receptor beta chain is drawn from a study of T-cell reconstitution after alpha-beta-depleted transplantation in children. CDR3 length: 15 residues. Construction of the TCRbeta library involved unique molecular identifiers. Using its own MiXCR run on the PCR reads, TCRdb lists one record per CDR3 protein. The data contain 80,000 to 95,000 distinct CDR3 sequences, roughly 8% of them seen just once; the ten biggest clones take up roughly 6.9%. The table lists this clonotype with many counts. The clonotype originates from a human donor who donated a stem cell graft to a child with congenital amegakaryocytic thrombocytopenia. Sequenced material: PBMCs from the stem cell graft donor, taken from the stem cell graft. The chain joins TRBV21-1 to TRBJ1-1. TRBV21-1 is reported as a pseudogene. The CDR3 loop reads CASSKAASVVAEAFF. CDR3 DNA: TGTGCCAGCAGCAAAGCGGCGAGCGTAGTCGCTGAAGCTTTCTTT.